This T cell receptor beta chain was captured in a study of blood T cell repertoires in COVID-19. Study details: Acute and convalescent COVID-19 specimens originated in the United States, Italy and Spain. PBMCs, B-cell-depleted T cells, or T cells were the source of the cDNA or gDNA that made up the material.

CDR3 length: 16 amino acids. Germline V gene lookup returns CDR1 SQVTM and CDR2 ANQGSEA. The ends lost 7 bases at V and 2 bases at J; junction bases unmatched: 14. The protocol was immunoSEQ multiplex PCR, while the TCRdb copy is restricted to in-frame clones and leaves out a portion. This table holds 150,000 to 200,000 clones, over 85% found once. The sequence came from a man between 60 and 75 years old with active or convalescent COVID-19. Sequencing was done on a sample of peripheral blood. The V gene is TRBV29-1, the J gene TRBJ1-2; 9 nucleotides align to TRBD1. The DNA for the CDR3 is TGCAGCGCAGATCTACCCGGGACAGGGATCAACTATGGCTACACCTTC. Protein sequence: CSADLPGTGINYGYTF.